The entry below describes one T cell receptor (beta chain). Its antigen is not known. The sample comes from a study of beta chain features in type 1 diabetes. Points from the study as a whole: Reads derived from cDNA could over-represent cells showing high TCR expression. Researchers could not determine here whether HLA type influences TCRB rearrangement.

Every participating donor gave one draw, a heparinised blood sample averaging roughly 0.12 L. Isolation of CD4+ naive, central memory, regulatory and stem cell-like memory cells was achieved by sorting via CD45RO/CCR7/CD25/CD127/CD95/CD27. CDR1 and CDR2 (germline): KGHSH, LQKENI. V was cut by 3 bases and J by 0 bases, with 6 bases left in between. The length of the CDR3 is 14 residues. Sequenced material consisted of expressed TCRB transcripts (all of the isolated RNA was reverse transcribed). Here immunoSEQ multiplex PCR was the method, and the copy in TCRdb shows in-frame clones only, minus some. Among approximately 120,000 clones listed, 40% were seen once.

The chain recombines TRBV18 with TRBJ2-1; D is undetermined. This receptor was taken from a woman aged 18-29 years in good health. The specimen sequenced was stem cell memory CD4+ T cells from blood. DNA for the CDR3: TGTGCCAGCTCACCGTACAGCTCCTACAATGAGCAGTTCTTC. Translating gives CASSPYSSYNEQFF.